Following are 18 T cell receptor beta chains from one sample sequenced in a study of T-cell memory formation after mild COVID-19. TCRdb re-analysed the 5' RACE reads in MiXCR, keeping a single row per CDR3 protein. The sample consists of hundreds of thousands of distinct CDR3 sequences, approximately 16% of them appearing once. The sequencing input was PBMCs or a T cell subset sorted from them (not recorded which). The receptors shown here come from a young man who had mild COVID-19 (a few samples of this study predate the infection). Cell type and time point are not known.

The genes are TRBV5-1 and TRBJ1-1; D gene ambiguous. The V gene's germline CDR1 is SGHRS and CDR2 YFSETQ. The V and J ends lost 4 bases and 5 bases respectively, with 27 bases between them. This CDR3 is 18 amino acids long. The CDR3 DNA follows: TGCGCCAGCAGCCTTCGACCTCTTTGGGGAAGTGAAAGTACTGAAGCTTTCTTT. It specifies CASSLRPLWGSESTEAFF.

The CDR3 nucleotides are TGTGCCAGTAGTAGAGGACTAGCGGGGGTTTATGAGCAGTTCTTC. This translates into CASSRGLAGVYEQFF. The gene calls are TRBV19 and TRBJ2-1; 13 positions match TRBD2. This CDR3 is 15 amino acids long. The ends lost 4 bases at V and 8 bases at J; junction bases unmatched: 5. CDR1 and CDR2 from the germline V gene are LNHDA and SQIVND (reference sequence).

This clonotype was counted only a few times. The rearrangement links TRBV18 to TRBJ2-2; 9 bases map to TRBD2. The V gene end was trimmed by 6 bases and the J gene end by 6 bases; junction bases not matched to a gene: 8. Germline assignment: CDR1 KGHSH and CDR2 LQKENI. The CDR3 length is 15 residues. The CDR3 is CASSERLAAAGELFF. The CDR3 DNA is TGTGCCAGCTCGGAGAGACTAGCGGCGGCCGGGGAGCTGTTTTTT.

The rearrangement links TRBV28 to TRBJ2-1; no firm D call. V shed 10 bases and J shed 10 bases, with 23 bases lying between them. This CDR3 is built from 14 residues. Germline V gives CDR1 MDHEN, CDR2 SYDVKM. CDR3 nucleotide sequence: TGTGCCACCTTCGCCCGGACGCCCTCGAGAGAGCAGTTCTTC. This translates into CATFARTPSREQFF.

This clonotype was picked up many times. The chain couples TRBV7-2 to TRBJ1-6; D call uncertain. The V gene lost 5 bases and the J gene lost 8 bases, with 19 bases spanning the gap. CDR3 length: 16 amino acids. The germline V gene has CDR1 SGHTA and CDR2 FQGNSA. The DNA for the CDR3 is TGTGCCAGCAGCCCCCGGGTAGTGGGTACTGATTCACCCCTCCACTTT. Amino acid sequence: CASSPRVVGTDSPLHF.

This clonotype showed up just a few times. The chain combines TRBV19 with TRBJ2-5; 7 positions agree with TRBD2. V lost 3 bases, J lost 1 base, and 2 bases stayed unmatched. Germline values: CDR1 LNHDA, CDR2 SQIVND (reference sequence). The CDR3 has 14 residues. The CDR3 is CASSMGGGQETQYF. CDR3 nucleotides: TGTGCCAGTAGTATGGGCGGGGGCCAAGAGACCCAGTACTTC.

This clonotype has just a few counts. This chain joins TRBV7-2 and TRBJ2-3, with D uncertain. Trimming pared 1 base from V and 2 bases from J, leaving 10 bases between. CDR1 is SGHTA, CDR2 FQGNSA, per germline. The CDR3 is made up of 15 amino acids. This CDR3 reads CASSLVRMTTDTQYF. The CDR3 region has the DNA TGTGCCAGCAGCTTAGTCCGGATGACCACAGATACGCAGTATTTT.

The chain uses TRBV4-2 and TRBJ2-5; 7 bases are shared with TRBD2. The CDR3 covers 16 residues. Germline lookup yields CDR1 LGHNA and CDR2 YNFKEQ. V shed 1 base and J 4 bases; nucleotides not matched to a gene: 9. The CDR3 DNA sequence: TGTGCCAGCAGCCAAGCAGCTAGCGGTGGAGGAGAGACCCAGTACTTC. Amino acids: CASSQAASGGGETQYF.

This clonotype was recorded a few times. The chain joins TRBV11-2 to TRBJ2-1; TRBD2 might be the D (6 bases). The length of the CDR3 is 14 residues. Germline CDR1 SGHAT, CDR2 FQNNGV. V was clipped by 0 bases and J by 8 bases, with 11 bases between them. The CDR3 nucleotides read TGTGCCAGCAGCTTAGAGGAGGGTTTGGATGAGCAGTTCTTC. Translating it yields CASSLEEGLDEQFF.

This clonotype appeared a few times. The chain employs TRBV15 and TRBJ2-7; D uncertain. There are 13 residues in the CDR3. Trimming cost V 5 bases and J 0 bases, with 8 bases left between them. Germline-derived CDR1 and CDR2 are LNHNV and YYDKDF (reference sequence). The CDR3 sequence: CATSRRSSYEQYF. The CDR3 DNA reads TGTGCCACCAGCCGAAGGAGCTCCTACGAGCAGTACTTC. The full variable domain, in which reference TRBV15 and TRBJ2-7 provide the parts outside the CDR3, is DAMVIQNPRYQVTQFGKPVTLSCSQTLNHNVMYWYQQKSSQAPKLLFHYYDKDFNNEADTPDNFQSRRPNTSFCFLDIRSPGLGDTAMYLCATSRRSSYEQYFGPGTRLTVT.

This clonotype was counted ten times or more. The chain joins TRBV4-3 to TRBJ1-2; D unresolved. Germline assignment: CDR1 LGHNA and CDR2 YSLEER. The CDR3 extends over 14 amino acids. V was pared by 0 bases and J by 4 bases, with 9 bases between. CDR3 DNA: TGCGCCAGCAGCCAAGAACGGTGGACCTATGGCTACACCTTC. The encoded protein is CASSQERWTYGYTF.

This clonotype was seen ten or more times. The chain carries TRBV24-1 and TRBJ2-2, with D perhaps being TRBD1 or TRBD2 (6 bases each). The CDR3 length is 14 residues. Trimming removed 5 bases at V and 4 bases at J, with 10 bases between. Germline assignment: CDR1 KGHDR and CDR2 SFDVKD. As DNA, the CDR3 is TGTGCCACCAGTGGGGGGGCCCGCACCGGGGAGCTGTTTTTT. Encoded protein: CATSGGARTGELFF.

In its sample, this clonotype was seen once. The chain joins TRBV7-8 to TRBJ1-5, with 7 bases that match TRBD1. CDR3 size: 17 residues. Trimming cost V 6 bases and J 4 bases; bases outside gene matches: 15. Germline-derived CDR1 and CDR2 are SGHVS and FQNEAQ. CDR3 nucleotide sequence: TGTGCCAGCAGACCCACTCCCAGGACAGGTCTAAATCAGCCCCAGCATTTT. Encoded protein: CASRPTPRTGLNQPQHF.

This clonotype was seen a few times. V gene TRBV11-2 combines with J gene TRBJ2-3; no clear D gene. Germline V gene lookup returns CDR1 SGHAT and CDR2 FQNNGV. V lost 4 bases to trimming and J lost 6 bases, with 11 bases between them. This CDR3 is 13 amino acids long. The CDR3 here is CASSSEIGDTQYF. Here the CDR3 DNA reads TGTGCCAGCAGCTCCGAAATCGGGGATACGCAGTATTTT.

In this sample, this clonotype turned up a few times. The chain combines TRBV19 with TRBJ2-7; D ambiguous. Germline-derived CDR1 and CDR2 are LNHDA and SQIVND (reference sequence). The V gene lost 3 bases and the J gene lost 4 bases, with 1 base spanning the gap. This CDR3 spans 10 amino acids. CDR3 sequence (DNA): TGTGCCAGTAGTATTTACGAGCAGTACGTC. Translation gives CASSIYEQYV.

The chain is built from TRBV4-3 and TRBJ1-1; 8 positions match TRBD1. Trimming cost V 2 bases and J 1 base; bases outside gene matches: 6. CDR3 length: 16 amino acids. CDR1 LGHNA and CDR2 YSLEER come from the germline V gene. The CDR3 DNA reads TGCGCCAGCAGCCAACAGGGGGCCTTGGGGAACACTGAAGCTTTCTTT. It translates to CASSQQGALGNTEAFF.

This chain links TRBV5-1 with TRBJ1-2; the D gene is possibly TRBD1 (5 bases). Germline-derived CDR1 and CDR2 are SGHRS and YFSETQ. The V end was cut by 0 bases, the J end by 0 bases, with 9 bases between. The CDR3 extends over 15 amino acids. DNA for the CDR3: TGCGCCAGCAGCTTGGTCGGGACTTCTAACTATGGCTACACCTTC. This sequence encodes CASSLVGTSNYGYTF.

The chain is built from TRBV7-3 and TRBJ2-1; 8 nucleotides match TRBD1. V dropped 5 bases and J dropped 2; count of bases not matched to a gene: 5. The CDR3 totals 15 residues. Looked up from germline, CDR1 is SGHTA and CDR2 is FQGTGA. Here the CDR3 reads CASSQDRDTYNEQFF. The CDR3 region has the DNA TGTGCCAGCAGCCAGGACAGGGACACCTACAATGAGCAGTTCTTC.